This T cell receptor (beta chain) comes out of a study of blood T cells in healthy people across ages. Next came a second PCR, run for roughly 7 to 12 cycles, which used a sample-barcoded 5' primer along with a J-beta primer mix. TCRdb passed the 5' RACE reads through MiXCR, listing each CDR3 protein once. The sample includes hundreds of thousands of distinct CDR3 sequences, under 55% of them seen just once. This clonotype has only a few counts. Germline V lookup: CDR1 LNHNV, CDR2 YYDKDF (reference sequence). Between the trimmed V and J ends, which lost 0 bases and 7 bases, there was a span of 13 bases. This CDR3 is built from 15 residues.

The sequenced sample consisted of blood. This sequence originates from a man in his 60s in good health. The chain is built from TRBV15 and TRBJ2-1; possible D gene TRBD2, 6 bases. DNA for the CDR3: TGTGCCACCAGCAGAGATTGGGGGACTCAAAATGAGCAGTTCTTC. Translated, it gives CATSRDWGTQNEQFF. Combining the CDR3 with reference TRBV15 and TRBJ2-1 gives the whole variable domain DAMVIQNPRYQVTQFGKPVTLSCSQTLNHNVMYWYQQKSSQAPKLLFHYYDKDFNNEADTPDNFQSRRPNTSFCFLDIRSPGLGDTAMYLCATSRDWGTQNEQFFGPGTRLTVL.